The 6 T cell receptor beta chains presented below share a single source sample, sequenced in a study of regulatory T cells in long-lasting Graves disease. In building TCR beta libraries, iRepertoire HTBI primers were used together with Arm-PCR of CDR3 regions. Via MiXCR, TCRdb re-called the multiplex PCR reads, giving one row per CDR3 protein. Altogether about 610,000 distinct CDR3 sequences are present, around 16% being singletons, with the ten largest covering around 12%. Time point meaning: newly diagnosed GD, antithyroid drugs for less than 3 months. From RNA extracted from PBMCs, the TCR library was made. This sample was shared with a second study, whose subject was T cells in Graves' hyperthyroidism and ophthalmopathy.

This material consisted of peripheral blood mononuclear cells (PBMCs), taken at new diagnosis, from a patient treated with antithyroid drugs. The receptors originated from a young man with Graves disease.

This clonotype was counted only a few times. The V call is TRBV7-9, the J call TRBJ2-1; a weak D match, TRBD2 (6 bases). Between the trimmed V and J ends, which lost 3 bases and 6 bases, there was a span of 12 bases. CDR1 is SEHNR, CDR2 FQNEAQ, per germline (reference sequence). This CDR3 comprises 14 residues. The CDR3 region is CASSLVLAVNEQFF. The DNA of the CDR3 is TGTGCCAGCAGCTTGGTACTAGCAGTCAATGAGCAGTTCTTC. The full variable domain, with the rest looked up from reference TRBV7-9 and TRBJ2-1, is DTGVSQNPRHKITKRGQNVTFRCDPISEHNRLYWYRQTLGQGPEFLTYFQNEAQLEKSRLLSDRFSAERPKGSFSTLEIQRTEQGDSAMYLCASSLVLAVNEQFFGPGTRLTVL.

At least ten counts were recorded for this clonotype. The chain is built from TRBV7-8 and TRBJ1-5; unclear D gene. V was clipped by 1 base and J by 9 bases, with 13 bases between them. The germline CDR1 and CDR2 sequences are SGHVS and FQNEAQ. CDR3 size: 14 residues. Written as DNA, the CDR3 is TGTGCCAGCAGCTTAGTTCGCAACTGGCCGCCCCAGCATTTT. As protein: CASSLVRNWPPQHF.

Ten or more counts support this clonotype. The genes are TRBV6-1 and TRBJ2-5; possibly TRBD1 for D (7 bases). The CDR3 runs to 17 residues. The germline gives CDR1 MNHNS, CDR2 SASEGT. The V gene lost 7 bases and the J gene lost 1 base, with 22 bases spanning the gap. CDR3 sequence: CASTPRGRGETQETQYF. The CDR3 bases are TGTGCCAGCACCCCTCGCGGCAGGGGGGAAACCCAAGAGACCCAGTACTTC.

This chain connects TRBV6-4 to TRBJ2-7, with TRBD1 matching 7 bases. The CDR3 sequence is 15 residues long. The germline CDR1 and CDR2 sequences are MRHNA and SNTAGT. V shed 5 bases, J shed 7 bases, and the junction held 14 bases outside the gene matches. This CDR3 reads CASSFQSQGPGEQYF. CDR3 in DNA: TGTGCCAGCAGTTTCCAATCACAGGGGCCTGGGGAGCAGTACTTC.

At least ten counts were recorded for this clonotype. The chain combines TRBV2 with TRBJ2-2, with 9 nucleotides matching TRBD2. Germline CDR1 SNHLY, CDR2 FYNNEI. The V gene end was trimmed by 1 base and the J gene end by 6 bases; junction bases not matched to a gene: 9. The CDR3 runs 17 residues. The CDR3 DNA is TGTGCCAGCAGTGAAGGATACGCGGGAGGGCCAGCCGGGGAGCTGTTTTTT. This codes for CASSEGYAGGPAGELFF.

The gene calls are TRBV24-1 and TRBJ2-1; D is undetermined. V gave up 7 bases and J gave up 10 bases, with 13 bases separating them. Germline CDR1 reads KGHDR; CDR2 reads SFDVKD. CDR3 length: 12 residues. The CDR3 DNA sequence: TGTGCCACCAGGGGCTTCGTTGGGGAGCAGTTCTTC. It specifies CATRGFVGEQFF.